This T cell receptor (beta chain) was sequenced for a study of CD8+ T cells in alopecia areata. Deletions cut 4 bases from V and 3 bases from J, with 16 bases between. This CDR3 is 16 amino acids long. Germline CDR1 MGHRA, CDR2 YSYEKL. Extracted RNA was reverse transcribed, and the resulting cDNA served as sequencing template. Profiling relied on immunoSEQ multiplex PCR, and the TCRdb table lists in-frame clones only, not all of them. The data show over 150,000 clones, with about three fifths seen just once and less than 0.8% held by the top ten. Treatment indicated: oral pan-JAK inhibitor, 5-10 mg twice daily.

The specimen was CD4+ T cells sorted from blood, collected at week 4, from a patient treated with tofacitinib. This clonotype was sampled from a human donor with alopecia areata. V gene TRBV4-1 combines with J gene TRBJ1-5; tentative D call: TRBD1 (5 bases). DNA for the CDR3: TGCGCCAGCAGCCCCACGCAGCAGGGTACCAATCAGCCCCAGCATTTT. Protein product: CASSPTQQGTNQPQHF.